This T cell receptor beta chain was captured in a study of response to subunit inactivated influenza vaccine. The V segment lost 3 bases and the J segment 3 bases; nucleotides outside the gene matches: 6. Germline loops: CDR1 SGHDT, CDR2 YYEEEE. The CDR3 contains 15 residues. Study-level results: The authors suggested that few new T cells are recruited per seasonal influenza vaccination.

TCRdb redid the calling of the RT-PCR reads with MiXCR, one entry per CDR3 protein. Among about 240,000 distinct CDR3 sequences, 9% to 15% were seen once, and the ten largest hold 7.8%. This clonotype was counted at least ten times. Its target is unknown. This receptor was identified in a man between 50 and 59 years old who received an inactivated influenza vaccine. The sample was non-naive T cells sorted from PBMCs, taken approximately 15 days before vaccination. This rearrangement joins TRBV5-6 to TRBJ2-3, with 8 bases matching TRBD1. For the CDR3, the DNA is TGTGCCAGCAGCTATGATCGGACAGGGACAGATACGCAGTATTTT. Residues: CASSYDRTGTDTQYF. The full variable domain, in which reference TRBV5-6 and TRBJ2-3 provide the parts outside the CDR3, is DAGVTQSPTHLIKTRGQQVTLRCSPKSGHDTVSWYQQALGQGPQFIFQYYEEEERQRGNFPDRFSGHQFPNYSSELNVNALLLGDSALYLCASSYDRTGTDTQYFGPGTRLTVL.